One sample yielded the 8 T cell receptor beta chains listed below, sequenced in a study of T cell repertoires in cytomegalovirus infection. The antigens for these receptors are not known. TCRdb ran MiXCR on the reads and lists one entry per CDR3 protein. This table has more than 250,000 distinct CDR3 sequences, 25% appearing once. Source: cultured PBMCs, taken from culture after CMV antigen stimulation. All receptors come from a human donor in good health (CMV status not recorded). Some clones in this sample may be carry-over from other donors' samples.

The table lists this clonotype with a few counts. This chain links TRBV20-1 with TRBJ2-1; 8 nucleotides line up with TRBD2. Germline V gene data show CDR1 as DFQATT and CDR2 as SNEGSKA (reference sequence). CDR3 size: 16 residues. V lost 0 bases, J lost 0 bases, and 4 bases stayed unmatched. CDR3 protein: CSARDIAGFSYNEQFF. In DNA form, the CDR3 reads TGCAGTGCTAGAGATATAGCGGGATTCTCCTACAATGAGCAGTTCTTC.

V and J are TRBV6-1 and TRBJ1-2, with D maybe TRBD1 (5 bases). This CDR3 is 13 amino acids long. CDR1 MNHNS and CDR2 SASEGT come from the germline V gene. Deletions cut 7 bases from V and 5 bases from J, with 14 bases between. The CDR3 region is CASILPGGYGYTF. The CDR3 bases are TGTGCCAGCATTCTCCCCGGGGGATATGGCTACACCTTC.

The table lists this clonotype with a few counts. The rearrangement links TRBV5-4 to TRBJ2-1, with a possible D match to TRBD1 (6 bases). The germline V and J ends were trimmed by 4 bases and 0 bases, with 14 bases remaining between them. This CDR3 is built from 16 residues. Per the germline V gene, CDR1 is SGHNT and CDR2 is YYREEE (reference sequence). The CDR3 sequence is CASSLRTESSYNEQFF. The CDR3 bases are TGTGCCAGCAGCCTAAGGACAGAGAGCTCCTACAATGAGCAGTTCTTC.

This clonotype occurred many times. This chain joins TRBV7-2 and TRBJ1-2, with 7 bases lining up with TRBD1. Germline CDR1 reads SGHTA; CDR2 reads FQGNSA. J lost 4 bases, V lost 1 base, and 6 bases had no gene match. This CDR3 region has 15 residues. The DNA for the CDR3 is TGTGCCAGCAGCTTAGGACAGGGAGGTCGCTATGGCTACACCTTC. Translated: CASSLGQGGRYGYTF.

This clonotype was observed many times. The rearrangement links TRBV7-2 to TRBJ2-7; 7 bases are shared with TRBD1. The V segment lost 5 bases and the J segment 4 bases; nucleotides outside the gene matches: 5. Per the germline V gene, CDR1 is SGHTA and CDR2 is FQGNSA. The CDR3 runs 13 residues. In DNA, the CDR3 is TGTGCCAGCAGCCCGAGGACAGGATACGAGCAGTACTTC. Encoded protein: CASSPRTGYEQYF.

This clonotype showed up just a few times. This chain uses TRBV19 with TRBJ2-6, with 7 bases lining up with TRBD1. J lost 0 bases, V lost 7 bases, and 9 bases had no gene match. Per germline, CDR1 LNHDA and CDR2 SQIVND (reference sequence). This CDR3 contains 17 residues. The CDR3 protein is CASTQTGPGSGANVLTF. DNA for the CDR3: TGTGCCAGTACCCAGACAGGGCCGGGCTCTGGGGCCAACGTCCTGACTTTC.

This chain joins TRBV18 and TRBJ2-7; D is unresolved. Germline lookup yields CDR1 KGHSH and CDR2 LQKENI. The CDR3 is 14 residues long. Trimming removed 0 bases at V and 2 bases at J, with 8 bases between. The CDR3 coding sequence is TGTGCCAGCTCACCACCCCCGAATCCCTACGAGCAGTACGTC. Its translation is CASSPPPNPYEQYV.

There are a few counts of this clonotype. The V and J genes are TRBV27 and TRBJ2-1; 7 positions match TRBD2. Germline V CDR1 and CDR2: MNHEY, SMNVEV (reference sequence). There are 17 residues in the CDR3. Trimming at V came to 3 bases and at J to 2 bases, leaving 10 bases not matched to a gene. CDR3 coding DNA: TGTGCCAGCAGTTTGACTAGTCGGGGACTACCCTACAATGAGCAGTTCTTC. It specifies CASSLTSRGLPYNEQFF.